This record looks at one T cell receptor (beta chain) sequence and its context. Its antigen is still unknown. This entry belongs to a study of blood T cells in healthy people across ages. Findings of the study overall: Strong correlation linked observed beta diversity and percent naive T cells.

The use of a sample-barcoded 5' primer and a J-beta primer mix characterized a second PCR of roughly 6 to 11 cycles. Each CDR3 protein gets one entry after TCRdb re-called the 5' RACE reads with MiXCR. The sample contains hundreds of thousands of distinct CDR3 sequences, over 40% of which appear only once. Drawn from each donor were roughly 9.4 milliliters of peripheral blood. Sample: blood. The source of this sequence is a woman aged 80 or older in good health.

The CDR3 is CASSVLEGFPYNEQFF. In DNA form, the CDR3 reads TGTGCCAGCAGCGTCCTTGAGGGTTTCCCCTACAATGAGCAGTTCTTC. The chain carries TRBV9 and TRBJ2-1; maybe TRBD2 (5 bases). This CDR3 spans 16 amino acids. Trimming removed 2 bases from V and 2 bases from J, with 14 bases in between. The germline gives CDR1 SGDLS, CDR2 YYNGEE.